The rows below give T cell receptor beta chains drawn from one sample of a study of blood T cell repertoires in COVID-19. Profiled with immunoSEQ multiplex PCR; TCRdb holds only in-frame clones, not every one. This table holds approximately 120,000 clones, approximately 84% found once. The sample comprised peripheral blood. These receptors originate from a woman aged 50 to 60 with acute or convalescent COVID-19. Both conserved end residues are part of each CDR3. A D gene is named only where the DNA matches it firmly. The listing skips clone size in some rows; elsewhere it reads once, few, many or a size class.

cdr3_length	v_call	j_call	d_call	clone_size	cdr3_nt	cdr3_aa
18	TRBV10-3	TRBJ2-7	NA	NA	TGTGCCATCAGTGAGAACCCCCGGAGTCAGGGAACGGTCGCCGAGCAGTACTTC	CAISENPRSQGTVAEQYF
15	TRBV9	TRBJ2-1	TRBD2	NA	TGTGCCAGCAGCGTCCTAGCGGGGGGGCCCAATGAGCAGTTCTTC	CASSVLAGGPNEQFF
17	TRBV2	TRBJ1-3	NA	NA	TGTGCCAGCAGTGAACGGGTCCGGGGACAAGCTGGAAACACCATATATTTT	CASSERVRGQAGNTIYF
15	TRBV3-1/TRBV3-2	TRBJ1-5	TRBD1	few	TGTGCCAGCAGCCCGACAGGGGTGGGCAATCAGCCCCAGCATTTT	CASSPTGVGNQPQHF
15	TRBV5-1	TRBJ1-1	NA	NA	TGCGCCAGCAGGCCTCTGGAGAAACCGAACACTGAAGCTTTCTTT	CASRPLEKPNTEAFF
14	TRBV6-5	TRBJ1-2	TRBD1	once	TGTGCCAGCAGCAGACAGGGGAGTAACTATGGCTACACCTTC	CASSRQGSNYGYTF
12	TRBV10-3	TRBJ1-3	NA	NA	TGTGCCATCAGTTCCTCTGTAAACACCATATATTTT	CAISSSVNTIYF
14	TRBV7-9	TRBJ1-1	NA	few	TGTGCCAGCAGCATCGGGACATCTTTCACTGAAGCTTTCTTT	CASSIGTSFTEAFF
15	TRBV7-6	TRBJ1-2	NA	NA	TGTGCCAGCAGCTTATACGGGGACCAGGGAGGTGGCTACACCTTC	CASSLYGDQGGGYTF
13	TRBV2	TRBJ2-5	TRBD1	NA	TGTGCCAGCAGTGAGGGACAGCAAGAGACCCAGTACTTC	CASSEGQQETQYF
14	TRBV5-1	TRBJ2-3	TRBD1	NA	TGCGCCAGCAGCTTAGGGGGCTTCACAGATACGCAGTATTTT	CASSLGGFTDTQYF
14	TRBV7-2	TRBJ2-7	TRBD2	NA	TGTGCCAGCAGGGCGGGGGGCCCATCCTACGAGCAGTACTTC	CASRAGGPSYEQYF
14	TRBV4-1	TRBJ1-2	NA	NA	TGCGCCAGCAGCCCGGGGGTCAGGGTTAATGGCTACACCTTC	CASSPGVRVNGYTF
13	TRBV6-5	TRBJ1-2	NA	NA	TGTGCCAGCAGTTACTCTTGGACAGATGGCTACACCTTC	CASSYSWTDGYTF
13	TRBV18	TRBJ1-1	NA	few	TGTGCCAGCGCAGAGGGAGAGAACACTGAAGCTTTCTTT	CASAEGENTEAFF
13	TRBV18	TRBJ2-7	NA	NA	TGTGCCAGCTCCTCCGGGAACTCCTACGAGCAGTACTTC	CASSSGNSYEQYF
13	TRBV6-5	TRBJ2-1	NA	NA	TGTGCCAGCCGACAAAACAGGGAGAATGAGCAGTTCTTC	CASRQNRENEQFF
16	TRBV28	TRBJ1-1	NA	NA	TGTGCCAGCAGTTTATATCTCGCCAGGGAGGACACTGAAGCTTTCTTT	CASSLYLAREDTEAFF
13	TRBV6-4	TRBJ1-1	NA	NA	TGTGCCAGCCGATCAAACGGCGGGACGGAAGCTTTCTTT	CASRSNGGTEAFF
14	TRBV29-1	TRBJ1-2	NA	NA	TGCAGCGATACGACAGGAAACTCTAACTATGGCTACACCTTC	CSDTTGNSNYGYTF
14	TRBV29-1	TRBJ1-1	NA	NA	TGCAGCGTTGTGAGTGGTCTCGTGGACACTGAAGCTTTCTTT	CSVVSGLVDTEAFF
16	TRBV27	TRBJ1-6	NA	few	TGTGCCAGCAGTTTATCCGGAACCTCAGGGAATTCACCCCTCCACTTT	CASSLSGTSGNSPLHF
12	TRBV19	TRBJ1-2	NA	NA	TGTGCCAGTAGTGTCGCCCGAGATGGCTACACCTTC	CASSVARDGYTF
16	TRBV7-6	TRBJ1-3	NA	NA	TGTGCCAGCAGCCCTACCGGGTCGGACTCTGGAAACACCATATATTTT	CASSPTGSDSGNTIYF
14	TRBV5-1	TRBJ2-1	TRBD2	NA	TGCGCCAGCAGCTCCCCCGGGACTAGAGATGAGCAGTTCTTC	CASSSPGTRDEQFF
13	TRBV19	TRBJ1-1	NA	NA	TGTGCCAGTAGTATAGCGGGGGACACTGAAGCTTTCTTT	CASSIAGDTEAFF
13	TRBV28	TRBJ1-5	NA	few	TGTGCCAGCAGGCCGAGCCTCGATCAGCCCCAGCATTTT	CASRPSLDQPQHF
15	TRBV7-3	TRBJ2-7	TRBD2	NA	TGTGCCAGCAGCTTAGGCGGCGGGAGTTCCTACGAGCAGTACTTC	CASSLGGGSSYEQYF
14	TRBV3-1/TRBV3-2	TRBJ1-1	NA	NA	TGTGCCAGCAGCCAAGATGCCTCAATGGGGGCAACTTTCTTT	CASSQDASMGATFF
11	TRBV20-1	TRBJ1-2	NA	NA	TGCAGTGGGGGCGGCGACTATGGCTACACCTTC	CSGGGDYGYTF
14	TRBV9	TRBJ1-1	TRBD1	NA	TGTGCCAGCAGCGTAGTGGACAGGGGCTCTGAAGCTTTCTTT	CASSVVDRGSEAFF
13	TRBV10-3	TRBJ2-1	NA	once	TGTGCCATCAGCTACACAGGAGACCGAGAGCAGTTCTTC	CAISYTGDREQFF
11	TRBV20-1	TRBJ1-1	NA	NA	TGCAGTGCTTTAAAGAACACTGAAGCTTTCTTT	CSALKNTEAFF
12	TRBV5-4	TRBJ1-2	NA	NA	TGTGCCAGCAGCCGGGGGGAGTATGGCTACACCTTC	CASSRGEYGYTF
17	TRBV25-1	TRBJ1-3	NA	NA	TGTGCCAGCAGTGAATTCCGCGGGGGCCGAGGAAGAAACACCATATATTTT	CASSEFRGGRGRNTIYF
13	TRBV6-5	TRBJ1-2	TRBD1	few	TGTGCCAGTGGCCGACAGGGGGACTATGGCTACACCTTC	CASGRQGDYGYTF
17	TRBV5-1	TRBJ1-3	TRBD1	NA	TGCGCCAGCAGCCCGGGGACAGAACTTTTCTCTGGAAACACCATATATTTT	CASSPGTELFSGNTIYF
17	TRBV9	TRBJ2-6	TRBD2	NA	TGTGCCAGCAGCACCTTAGCGGGGGGAACTGGGGCCAACGTCCTGACTTTC	CASSTLAGGTGANVLTF
16	TRBV4-1	TRBJ1-4	NA	NA	TGCGCCAGCAGCCAAACGACTATCCGGATTAATGAAAAACTGTTTTTT	CASSQTTIRINEKLFF
14	TRBV5-1	TRBJ2-1	TRBD1	NA	TGCGCCAGCAGCTTGGGACAGGGCTACAATGAGCAGTTCTTC	CASSLGQGYNEQFF
15	TRBV18	TRBJ2-7	TRBD2	NA	TGTGCCAGCTCACCCAACGGGGGGGCCCTCTACGAGCAGTACTTC	CASSPNGGALYEQYF
15	TRBV25-1	TRBJ2-7	TRBD1	NA	TGTGCCAGCAGTGAGGGGACAGGGGGTCCCTACGAGCAGTACTTC	CASSEGTGGPYEQYF